This T cell receptor beta chain emerged from a study of graft-versus-host responses after intestinal transplantation. As for the study in general: Grafts were multivisceral, liver-intestinal, or isolated intestinal. Every transplant recipient was induced with anti-thymocyte globulin, then maintained on tacrolimus and steroids for two to three years. Study-wide findings and caveats: Allografts carried high graft-versus-host to host-versus-graft clonal ratios in patients having graft-donor T cell macrochimerism.

The CDR3 covers 15 residues. The V segment lost 3 bases and the J segment 4 bases; nucleotides outside the gene matches: 3. In germline, CDR1 is SGDLS, CDR2 YYNGEE. A note on this clone: Its antigen is undetermined.

Data came from immunoSEQ multiplex PCR; TCRdb stores just in-frame clones and leaves some out. The table records tens of thousands of clones, about 90% of them present only once. This clonotype was sampled from a human donor who received an intestinal transplant. The chain employs TRBV9 and TRBJ2-1, with TRBD2 matching over 11 bases. The sequencing here drew on unstimulated CD8+ T cells sorted from spleen or lymph node cells, taken before intestinal transplant. CDR3 sequence reads: CASSAGTSGYNEQFF. The CDR3 DNA reads as TGTGCCAGCAGCGCGGGGACTAGCGGTTACAATGAGCAGTTCTTC.